This T cell receptor beta chain was documented in a study of T cells in Graves' hyperthyroidism and ophthalmopathy. The study's findings and limits: Ophthalmopathy was identified by the model a median around 6.3 months ahead of onset. Also found in blood were most expanded thyroid clonotypes above 0.001.

This clonotype was found many times. Antigen: not known. Using RNA transcripts as the source, TCR beta CDR3 regions were amplified. TCR CDR3 underwent first-round RT-PCR with the HTBI primer set. TCRdb reanalysed the multiplex PCR reads using MiXCR and keeps one entry per CDR3 protein. The table records more than 350,000 distinct CDR3 sequences, nearly 15% of them present only once. The germline CDR1 and CDR2 sequences are MNHNY and SVGAGI (reference sequence). Trimming cost V 2 bases and J 4 bases; bases outside gene matches: 1. This CDR3 region has 14 residues. The clonotype was recovered from a woman aged 60-70 years with Graves' ophthalmopathy. The chain employs TRBV6-6 and TRBJ2-2; 7 bases are a match to TRBD1. The sequencing input was blood. The CDR3 protein is CASSYDRVTGELFF. The CDR3 coding sequence is TGTGCCAGCAGTTACGACAGGGTCACCGGGGAGCTGTTTTTT.